Below are 20 T cell receptor beta chains sequenced from a single sample in a study of T cells after posttransplantation cyclophosphamide (dated by TCRdb to the mid-2010s). Library generation was performed with the immunoSEQ multiplex PCR assay. The immuneACCESS repertoire file appears here via TCRdb, limited to in-frame rearrangements. These files lack a portion of the clones; in checked studies, under half of the deficit traces to unresolved V genes, and the cause of the others is not known. For this sample, more than 25,000 clones appear and none is a singleton. The ten largest clones add up to about 1.5% of the sample. The sequencing sample was made of PBMCs. The receptors here all came from a man in his fifties in good health, CMV-negative, and a related stem cell transplant donor.

This clone has at least ten counts. The chain recombines TRBV7-6 with TRBJ2-7; 13 bases map to TRBD2. The CDR3 runs 16 residues. With V trimmed by 1 base and J by 7 bases, 7 bases remained unmatched. The germline V gene has CDR1 SGHVS and CDR2 FNYEAQ. The CDR3: CASSLETSGRPWEQYF. CDR3 coding DNA: TGTGCCAGCAGCTTAGAGACTAGCGGGAGGCCCTGGGAGCAGTACTTC.

This clone was recorded at least ten times. The V and J genes are TRBV19 and TRBJ2-5, with D perhaps matching TRBD1 (6 bases). The length of the CDR3 is 14 residues. CDR1 and CDR2 (germline): LNHDA, SQIVND (reference sequence). V was cut by 5 bases and J by 1 base, with 11 bases left in between. As DNA, the CDR3 is TGTGCCAGTAGTCCCGGGGACATCCAAGAGACCCAGTACTTC. Its protein product is CASSPGDIQETQYF. Supplemented by reference TRBV19 and TRBJ2-5, the full variable domain reads DGGITQSPKYLFRKEGQNVTLSCEQNLNHDAMYWYRQDPGQGLRLIYYSQIVNDFQKGDIAEGYSVSREKKESFPLTVTSAQKNPTAFYLCASSPGDIQETQYFGPGTRLLVL.

This clone has a count of ten or more. The chain links TRBV11-3 to TRBJ1-5; the D gene is possibly TRBD1 (6 bases). Germline lookup yields CDR1 SGHNT and CDR2 YENEEA. CDR3 length: 20 residues. Trimming stripped 3 bases from V and 0 bases from J, with 24 bases between. The CDR3 loop is CASSFTRTAYDSFSNQPQHF. The CDR3 DNA reads TGTGCCAGCAGCTTTACCAGGACAGCCTACGATTCCTTTAGCAATCAGCCCCAGCATTTT.

This clone was observed many times. The chain is built from TRBV5-1 and TRBJ1-5, with 7 bases fitting TRBD1. V lost 4 bases, J lost 2 bases, and 9 bases stayed unmatched. This CDR3 has 16 amino acids. Germline V gene lookup returns CDR1 SGHRS and CDR2 YFSETQ. CDR3 loop: CASSPSGGLGNQPQHF. In DNA, the CDR3 is TGCGCCAGCAGCCCATCAGGGGGGCTGGGCAATCAGCCCCAGCATTTT.

This clone was picked up many times. V and J are TRBV2 and TRBJ2-1, with unresolved D. The CDR3 spans 14 residues. V was shortened by 6 bases and J by 1 base, with 10 bases between the two germline ends. The germline V gene encodes CDR1 SNHLY and CDR2 FYNNEI. In nucleotides, the CDR3 is TGTGCCAGCAGCCGCACCAGTTCCTACAATGAGCAGTTCTTC. Protein sequence: CASSRTSSYNEQFF. Full variable domain (missing parts from reference TRBV2 and TRBJ2-1): EPEVTQTPSHQVTQMGQEVILRCVPISNHLYFYWYRQILGQKVEFLVSFYNNEISEKSEIFDDQFSVERPDGSNFTLKIRSTKLEDSAMYFCASSRTSSYNEQFFGPGTRLTVL.

This clone was seen many times. J is TRBJ2-7 and V is TRBV27, with 9 bases that match TRBD1. Looked up from germline, CDR1 is MNHEY and CDR2 is SMNVEV (reference sequence). The V and J ends lost 6 bases and 1 base, in that order; junction bases with no gene match: 7. This CDR3 has 15 amino acids. CDR3 protein: CASRMGQGESYEQYF. CDR3 DNA: TGTGCCAGCAGAATGGGACAGGGTGAGTCCTACGAGCAGTACTTC.

This clone was seen ten or more times. The J gene is TRBJ1-2, the V gene TRBV7-3; D might be TRBD1 (5 bases). V lost 5 bases, J lost 4 bases, and 14 bases lay in between. The CDR3 runs to 14 residues. Germline CDR1 SGHTA, CDR2 FQGTGA. The CDR3 bases are TGTGCCAGCAGCCCGGACGCAGGGTCCTATGGCTACACCTTC. It translates to CASSPDAGSYGYTF.

This clone was recorded at least ten times. The chain couples TRBV4-1 to TRBJ2-7; TRBD2 matches 10 bases. Germline V gene lookup returns CDR1 MGHRA and CDR2 YSYEKL. V gave up 2 bases and J gave up 4 bases; unmatched junction bases: 5. The CDR3 runs to 15 residues. The CDR3 coding sequence is TGCGCCAGCAGCCAACATCCTAGCGGGAGTTACGAGCAGTACTTC. Protein sequence: CASSQHPSGSYEQYF.

This clone was counted ten times or more. The V and J genes are TRBV19 and TRBJ1-5, with D maybe TRBD1 (6 bases). V gave up 4 bases and J gave up 6 bases, with 13 bases separating them. This CDR3 region has 14 residues. Looked up from germline, CDR1 is LNHDA and CDR2 is SQIVND (reference sequence). CDR3 coding DNA: TGTGCCAGTAGTACACAGGGTCGGGGTCAGCCCCAGCATTTT. Amino acid sequence: CASSTQGRGQPQHF.

The table lists this clone with many counts. The CDR3 here is CAISESRQTEAFF. The CDR3 DNA follows: TGTGCCATCAGTGAGTCGAGGCAAACCGAAGCTTTCTTT. This chain connects TRBV10-3 to TRBJ1-1; D gene uncertain. CDR3 size: 13 residues. CDR1 and CDR2 (germline): ENHRY, SYGVKD. V shed 0 bases and J shed 8 bases, with 10 bases lying between them.

The sample holds many counts of this clone. V gene TRBV11-2 combines with J gene TRBJ2-1, with 8 bases matching TRBD2. The CDR3 runs 18 residues. CDR1 is SGHAT, CDR2 FQNNGV, per germline. The ends lost 5 bases at V and 2 bases at J; junction bases unmatched: 14. This CDR3 is CASSLASLAAWTYNEQFF. CDR3 in DNA: TGTGCCAGCAGCCTCGCTTCACTAGCGGCCTGGACCTACAATGAGCAGTTCTTC.

This clone was observed many times. The genes are TRBV18 and TRBJ1-4; D uncertain. V lost 2 bases, J lost 8 bases, and 15 bases lay in between. CDR1 and CDR2 from the germline V gene are KGHSH and LQKENI. The CDR3 consists of 15 residues. CDR3 nucleotide sequence: TGTGCCAGCTCACCATCAGCCGGAGGAGGGGAAAAACTGTTTTTT. This translates into CASSPSAGGGEKLFF. Variable domain in full (rest from reference TRBV18 and TRBJ1-4): NAGVMQNPRHLVRRRGQEARLRCSPMKGHSHVYWYRQLPEEGLKFMVYLQKENIIDESGMPKERFSAEFPKEGPSILRIQQVVRGDSAAYFCASSPSAGGGEKLFFGSGTQLSVL.

This clone was recorded at least ten times. The chain employs TRBV7-2 and TRBJ2-7, with a tentative D call TRBD1 (6 bases). Germline V gene data show CDR1 as SGHTA and CDR2 as FQGNSA. V was trimmed by 2 bases and J by 2 bases, leaving 7 bases between them. The CDR3 length is 13 residues. In DNA form, the CDR3 reads TGTGCCAGCAGCTTACAGGGGCCCTACGAGCAGTACTTC. Its protein product is CASSLQGPYEQYF.

Ten or more counts support this clone. The rearrangement uses TRBV7-9 and TRBJ1-1; unclear D gene. V lost 2 bases to trimming and J lost 11 bases, with 9 bases between them. The CDR3 totals 11 residues. Germline CDR1 is SEHNR and CDR2 is FQNEAQ (reference sequence). The CDR3 DNA sequence: TGTGCCAGCAGCTTAAAGGGAGAGGCTTTCTTT. This gives the protein CASSLKGEAFF.

This clone was observed at least ten times. The rearrangement uses TRBV5-1 and TRBJ2-5, with D possibly being TRBD2 (5 bases). Germline CDR1 is SGHRS and CDR2 is YFSETQ. CDR3 length equals 16 residues. Trimming took off 5 bases at V and 5 bases at J, with 22 bases between the two ends. DNA of the CDR3: TGCGCCAGCAGACCCGGGATCACGAGCCTGTCGGAGACCCAGTACTTC. It yields the protein CASRPGITSLSETQYF.

This clone has at least ten counts. V is TRBV6-1 and J is TRBJ1-1, with D uncertain. Trimming took 7 bases from V and 1 from J, leaving 13 bases between them. Germline CDR1 reads MNHNS; CDR2 reads SASEGT. This CDR3 region has 14 residues. This CDR3 is CASTPSGANTEAFF. The CDR3 DNA reads as TGTGCCAGCACCCCGTCGGGAGCGAACACTGAAGCTTTCTTT.

This clone has ten or more counts. This rearrangement joins TRBV7-6 to TRBJ2-5; D gene ambiguous. Germline CDR1 reads SGHVS; CDR2 reads FNYEAQ. Between the trimmed V and J ends, which lost 3 bases and 4 bases, there was a span of 6 bases. This CDR3 contains 12 residues. CDR3 nucleotides: TGTGCCAGCAGCTTTTCGGGAGAGACCCAGTACTTC. Protein: CASSFSGETQYF.

In its sample, this clone was seen many times. This chain uses TRBV5-4 with TRBJ2-5; 8 bases match TRBD1. V was pared by 4 bases and J by 5 bases, with 7 bases of the junction left unmatched. CDR1 and CDR2 (germline): SGHNT, YYREEE (reference sequence). The CDR3 is 14 amino acids. CDR3 nucleotide sequence: TGTGCCAGCAGCCTCGGACAGGGTGGGGAGACCCAGTACTTC. Its protein is CASSLGQGGETQYF.

This clone was observed many times. The chain carries TRBV5-5 and TRBJ2-5, with 8 bases that match TRBD1. Germline CDR1 and CDR2: SGHKS and YYEKEE (reference sequence). The CDR3 extends over 15 amino acids. V lost 2 bases and J lost 5; bases outside the gene matches: 8. The CDR3 sequence is CASSLDRGPRETQYF. The CDR3 nucleotides read TGTGCCAGCAGCTTAGACAGGGGACCAAGGGAGACCCAGTACTTC.

This clone has ten or more counts. The V call is TRBV11-2, the J call TRBJ2-5; weak D call: TRBD1 (5 bases). CDR1 and CDR2 (germline): SGHAT, FQNNGV. This CDR3 spans 12 amino acids. The V end was cut by 5 bases, the J end by 9 bases, with 13 bases between. CDR3 sequence reads: CASSTDSGPQYF. In nucleotides, the CDR3 is TGTGCCAGCAGCACAGACAGTGGGCCCCAGTACTTC.